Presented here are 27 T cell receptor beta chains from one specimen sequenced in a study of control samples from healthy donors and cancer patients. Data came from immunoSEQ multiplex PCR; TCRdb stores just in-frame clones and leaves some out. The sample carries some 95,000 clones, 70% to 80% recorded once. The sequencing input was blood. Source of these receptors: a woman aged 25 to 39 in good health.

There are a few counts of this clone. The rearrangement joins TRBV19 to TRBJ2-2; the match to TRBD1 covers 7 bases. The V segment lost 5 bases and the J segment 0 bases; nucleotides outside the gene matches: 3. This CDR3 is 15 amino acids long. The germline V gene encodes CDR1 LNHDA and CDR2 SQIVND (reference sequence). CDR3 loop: CASSGTVANTGELFF. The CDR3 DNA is TGTGCCAGTAGTGGGACAGTCGCGAACACCGGGGAGCTGTTTTTT.

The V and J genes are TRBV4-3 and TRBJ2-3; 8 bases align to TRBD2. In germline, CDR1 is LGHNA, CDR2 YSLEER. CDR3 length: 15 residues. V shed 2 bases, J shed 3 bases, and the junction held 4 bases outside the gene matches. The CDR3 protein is CASSQLSGGTDTQYF. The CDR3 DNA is TGCGCCAGCAGCCAACTCAGCGGGGGTACAGATACGCAGTATTTT.

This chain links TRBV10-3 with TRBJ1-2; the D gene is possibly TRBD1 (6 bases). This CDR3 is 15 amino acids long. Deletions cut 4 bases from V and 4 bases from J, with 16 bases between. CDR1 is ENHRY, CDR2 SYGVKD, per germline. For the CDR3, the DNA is TGTGCCATCAGTGGGGACACAACGTTTCTCTATGGCTACACCTTC. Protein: CAISGDTTFLYGYTF.

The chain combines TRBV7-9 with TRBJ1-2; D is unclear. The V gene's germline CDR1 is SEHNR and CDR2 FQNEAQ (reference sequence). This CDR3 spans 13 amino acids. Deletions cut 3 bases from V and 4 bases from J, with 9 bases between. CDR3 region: CASSLERSYGYTF. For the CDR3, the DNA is TGTGCCAGCAGCTTGGAGAGGAGCTATGGCTACACCTTC.

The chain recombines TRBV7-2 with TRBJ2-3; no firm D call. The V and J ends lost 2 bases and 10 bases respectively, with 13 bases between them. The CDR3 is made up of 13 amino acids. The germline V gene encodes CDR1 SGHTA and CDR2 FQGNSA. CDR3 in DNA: TGTGCCAGCAGCTTAAACGCCCTGGGCTCGCAGTATTTT. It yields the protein CASSLNALGSQYF.

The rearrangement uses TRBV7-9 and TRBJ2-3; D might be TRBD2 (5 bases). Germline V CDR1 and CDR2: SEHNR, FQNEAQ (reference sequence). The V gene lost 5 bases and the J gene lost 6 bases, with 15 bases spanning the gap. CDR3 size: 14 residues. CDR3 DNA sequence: TGTGCCAGCAGCGCCGGACTGGATCAGGATACGCAGTATTTT. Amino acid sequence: CASSAGLDQDTQYF.

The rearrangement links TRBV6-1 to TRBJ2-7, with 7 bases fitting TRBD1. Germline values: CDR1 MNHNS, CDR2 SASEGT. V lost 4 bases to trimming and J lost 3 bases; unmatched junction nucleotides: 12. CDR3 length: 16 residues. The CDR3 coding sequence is TGTGCCAGCAGTGGGACGGACAGGCCCCCAATCTACGAGCAGTACTTC. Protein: CASSGTDRPPIYEQYF.

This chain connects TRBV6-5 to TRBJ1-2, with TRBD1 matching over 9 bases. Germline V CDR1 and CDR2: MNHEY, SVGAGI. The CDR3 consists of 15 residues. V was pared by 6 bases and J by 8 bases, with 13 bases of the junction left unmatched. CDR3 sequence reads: CASRRDRDRLGGYTF. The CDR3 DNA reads TGTGCCAGCAGGAGGGACAGGGACAGGTTGGGGGGCTACACCTTC.

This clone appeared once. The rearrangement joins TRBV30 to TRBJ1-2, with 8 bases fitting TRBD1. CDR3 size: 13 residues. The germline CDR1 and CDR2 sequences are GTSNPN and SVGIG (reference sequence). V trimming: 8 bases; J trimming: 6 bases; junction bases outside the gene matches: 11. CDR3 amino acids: CAGPRPGGDGYTF. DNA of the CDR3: TGTGCCGGCCCCCGGCCAGGGGGCGATGGCTACACCTTC.

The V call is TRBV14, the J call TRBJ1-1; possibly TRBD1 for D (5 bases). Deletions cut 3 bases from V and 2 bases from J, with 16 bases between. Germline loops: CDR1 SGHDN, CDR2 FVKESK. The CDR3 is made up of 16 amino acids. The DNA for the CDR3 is TGTGCCAGCAGCCATGCACCCGGGACGGCTAACACTGAAGCTTTCTTT. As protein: CASSHAPGTANTEAFF.

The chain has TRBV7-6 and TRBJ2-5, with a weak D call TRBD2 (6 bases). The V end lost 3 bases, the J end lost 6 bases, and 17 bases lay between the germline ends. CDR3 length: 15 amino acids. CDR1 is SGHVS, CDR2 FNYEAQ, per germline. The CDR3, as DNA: TGTGCCAGCAGCTTGGACAATGGAGGGGAAAAGACCCAGTACTTC. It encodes CASSLDNGGEKTQYF. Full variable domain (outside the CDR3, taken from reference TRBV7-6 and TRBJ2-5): GAGVSQSPRYKVTKRGQDVALRCDPISGHVSLYWYRQALGQGPEFLTYFNYEAQQDKSGLPNDRFSAERPEGSISTLTIQRTEQRDSAMYRCASSLDNGGEKTQYFGPGTRLLVL.

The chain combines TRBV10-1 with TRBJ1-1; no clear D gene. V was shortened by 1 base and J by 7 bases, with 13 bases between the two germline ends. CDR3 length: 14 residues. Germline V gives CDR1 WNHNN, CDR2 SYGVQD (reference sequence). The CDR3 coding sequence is TGCGCCAGCAGTGAGTTGGGGTACGGTGGTGAAGCTTTCTTT. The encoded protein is CASSELGYGGEAFF.

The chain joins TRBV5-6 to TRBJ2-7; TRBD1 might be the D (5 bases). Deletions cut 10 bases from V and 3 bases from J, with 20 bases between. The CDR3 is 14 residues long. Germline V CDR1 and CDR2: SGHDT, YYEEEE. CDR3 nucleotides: TGTGCCTTCCCCCTTACAGGAAGCCTCTACGAGCAGTACTTC. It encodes CAFPLTGSLYEQYF.

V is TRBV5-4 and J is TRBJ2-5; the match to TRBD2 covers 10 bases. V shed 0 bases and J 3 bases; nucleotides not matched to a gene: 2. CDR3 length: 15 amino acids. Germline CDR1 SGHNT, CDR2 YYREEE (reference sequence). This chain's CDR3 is CASSLGLAGEETQYF. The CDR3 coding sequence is TGTGCCAGCAGCTTGGGGCTAGCGGGGGAAGAGACCCAGTACTTC.

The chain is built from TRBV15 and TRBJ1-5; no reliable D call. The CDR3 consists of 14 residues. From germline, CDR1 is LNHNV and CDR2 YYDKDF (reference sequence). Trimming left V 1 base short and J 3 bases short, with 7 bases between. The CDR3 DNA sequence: TGTGCCACCAGCAGAGGAGGGAACAATCAGCCCCAGCATTTT. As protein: CATSRGGNNQPQHF.

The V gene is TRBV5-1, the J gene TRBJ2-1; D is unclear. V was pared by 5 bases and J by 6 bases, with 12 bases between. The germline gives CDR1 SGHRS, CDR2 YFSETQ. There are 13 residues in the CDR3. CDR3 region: CASSLSTPNEQFF. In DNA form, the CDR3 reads TGCGCCAGCAGTTTATCGACTCCCAATGAGCAGTTCTTC.

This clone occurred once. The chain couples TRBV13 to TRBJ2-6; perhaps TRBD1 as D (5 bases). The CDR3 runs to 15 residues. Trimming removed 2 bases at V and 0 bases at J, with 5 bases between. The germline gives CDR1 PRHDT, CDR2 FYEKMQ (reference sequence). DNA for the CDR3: TGTGCCAGCAGCTTACAGGGCTCTGGGGCCAACGTCCTGACTTTC. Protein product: CASSLQGSGANVLTF. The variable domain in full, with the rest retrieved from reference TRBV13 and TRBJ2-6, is AAGVIQSPRHLIKEKRETATLKCYPIPRHDTVYWYQQGPGQDPQFLISFYEKMQSDKGSIPDRFSAQQFSDYHSELNMSSLELGDSALYFCASSLQGSGANVLTFGAGSRLTVL.

The CDR3 is CASSKDRGQKNTEAFF. CDR3 in DNA: TGTGCCAGCAGCAAGGACAGGGGGCAAAAGAACACTGAAGCTTTCTTT. The chain combines TRBV21-1 with TRBJ1-1; no check of the table's D call, TRBD1, against the DNA was made. TRBV21-1 is recorded as a pseudogene. CDR3 length equals 16 residues.

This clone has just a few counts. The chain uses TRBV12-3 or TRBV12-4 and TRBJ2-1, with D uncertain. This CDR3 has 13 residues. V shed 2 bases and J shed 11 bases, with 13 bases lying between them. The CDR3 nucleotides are TGTGCCAGCAGTTTACAGAGATATAGTCAGCAGTTCTTC. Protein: CASSLQRYSQQFF.

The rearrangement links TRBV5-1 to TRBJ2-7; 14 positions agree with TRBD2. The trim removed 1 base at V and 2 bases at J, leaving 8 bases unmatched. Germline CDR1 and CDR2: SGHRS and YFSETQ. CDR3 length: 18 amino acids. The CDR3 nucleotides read TGCGCCAGCAGCTTGTTTGGGACTAGCGGGGGTGAGACCTACGAGCAGTACTTC. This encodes CASSLFGTSGGETYEQYF.

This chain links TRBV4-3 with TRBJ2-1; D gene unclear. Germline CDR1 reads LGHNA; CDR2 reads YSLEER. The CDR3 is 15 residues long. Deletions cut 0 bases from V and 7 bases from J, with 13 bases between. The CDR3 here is CASSQDGWGGNEQFF. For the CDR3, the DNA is TGCGCCAGCAGCCAAGATGGATGGGGTGGGAATGAGCAGTTCTTC.

CDR3 DNA sequence: TGTGCCAGCAGCTTAGCGCGGGCCAGGGAAGCTTTCTTT. Protein sequence: CASSLARAREAFF. This rearrangement joins TRBV7-9 to TRBJ1-1, with D hard to call. The CDR3 sequence is 13 residues long. V lost 0 bases and J lost 8, with 10 bases in between. CDR1 is SEHNR, CDR2 FQNEAQ, per germline (reference sequence).

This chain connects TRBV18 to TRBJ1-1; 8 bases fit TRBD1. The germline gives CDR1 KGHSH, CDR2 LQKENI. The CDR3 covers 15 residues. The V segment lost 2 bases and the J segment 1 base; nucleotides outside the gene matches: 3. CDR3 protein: CASSPAGQANTEAFF. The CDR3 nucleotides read TGTGCCAGCTCACCAGCGGGACAGGCGAACACTGAAGCTTTCTTT.

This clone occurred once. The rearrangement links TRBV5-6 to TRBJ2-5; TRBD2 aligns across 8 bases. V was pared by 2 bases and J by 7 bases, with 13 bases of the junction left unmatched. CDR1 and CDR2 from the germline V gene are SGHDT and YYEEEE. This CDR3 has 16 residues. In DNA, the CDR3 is TGTGCCAGCAGCTTATATAGCGGGGACCTAGGAGGGACCCAGTACTTC. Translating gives CASSLYSGDLGGTQYF. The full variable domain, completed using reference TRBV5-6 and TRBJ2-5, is DAGVTQSPTHLIKTRGQQVTLRCSPKSGHDTVSWYQQALGQGPQFIFQYYEEEERQRGNFPDRFSGHQFPNYSSELNVNALLLGDSALYLCASSLYSGDLGGTQYFGPGTRLLVL.

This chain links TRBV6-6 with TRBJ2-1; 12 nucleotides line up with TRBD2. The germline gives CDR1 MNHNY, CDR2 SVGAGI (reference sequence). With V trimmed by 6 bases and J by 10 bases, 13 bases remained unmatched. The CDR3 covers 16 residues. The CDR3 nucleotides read TGTGCCAGCAGCCGACTAGCGGGGGCCTCACGAGGGGAGCAGTTCTTC. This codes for CASSRLAGASRGEQFF.

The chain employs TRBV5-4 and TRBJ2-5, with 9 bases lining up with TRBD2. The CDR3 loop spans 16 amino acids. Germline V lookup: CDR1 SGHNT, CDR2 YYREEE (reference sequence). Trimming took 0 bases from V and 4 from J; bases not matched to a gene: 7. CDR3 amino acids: CASSLVGGGAVETQYF. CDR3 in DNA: TGTGCCAGCAGCTTGGTTGGCGGGGGGGCCGTAGAGACCCAGTACTTC.

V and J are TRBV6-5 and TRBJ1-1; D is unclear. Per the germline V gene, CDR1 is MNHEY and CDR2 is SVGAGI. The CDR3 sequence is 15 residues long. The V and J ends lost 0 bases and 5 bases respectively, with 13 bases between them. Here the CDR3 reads CASSYSGQAGTEAFF. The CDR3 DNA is TGTGCCAGCAGTTACTCTGGTCAGGCAGGAACTGAAGCTTTCTTT.